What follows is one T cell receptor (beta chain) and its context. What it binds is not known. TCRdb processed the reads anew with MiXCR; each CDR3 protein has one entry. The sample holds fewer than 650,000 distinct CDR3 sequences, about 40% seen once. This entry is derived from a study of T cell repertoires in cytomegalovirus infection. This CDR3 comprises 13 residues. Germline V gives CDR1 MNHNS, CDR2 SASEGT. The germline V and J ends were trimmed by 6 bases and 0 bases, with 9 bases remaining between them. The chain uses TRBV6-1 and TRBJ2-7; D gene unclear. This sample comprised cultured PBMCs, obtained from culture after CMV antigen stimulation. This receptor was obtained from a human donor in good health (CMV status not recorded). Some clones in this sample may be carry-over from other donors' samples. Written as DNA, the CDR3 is TGTGCCAGCAGAGAACCGCTCTCCTACGAGCAGTACTTC. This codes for CASREPLSYEQYF.